The 31 T cell receptor beta chains reported below all come from one sample, sequenced in a study of T cells in Graves' hyperthyroidism and ophthalmopathy. TCR beta CDR3 regions were amplified from RNA. A set of HTBI primers served as the primers for a first-round RT-PCR of the TCR CDR3. Via MiXCR, TCRdb re-called the multiplex PCR reads, giving one row per CDR3 protein. The sample records 660,000 or so distinct CDR3 sequences, 20% being singletons. Specimen: blood. Receptor source: a man aged 25-40 years with Graves' ophthalmopathy.

The chain has TRBV7-3 and TRBJ2-7, with 8 nucleotides matching TRBD2. Trimming cost V 3 bases and J 5 bases; bases outside gene matches: 12. CDR1 and CDR2 from the germline V gene are SGHTA and FQGTGA. The CDR3 is 16 amino acids. This CDR3 reads CASSFISGVGSHEQYF. The DNA of the CDR3 is TGTGCCAGCAGCTTCATTAGCGGGGTCGGGTCCCACGAGCAGTACTTC.

There are a few counts of this clonotype. CDR3 coding DNA: TGCAGTGCCGGACCCAGCCAGGGAGACTATGGCTACACCTTC. It translates to CSAGPSQGDYGYTF. The V call is TRBV20-1, the J call TRBJ1-2; the D gene is possibly TRBD1 (5 bases). The ends were cut back, 6 bases at V and 3 bases at J, with 17 bases in the middle. The CDR3 sequence is 14 residues long. The germline gives CDR1 DFQATT, CDR2 SNEGSKA (reference sequence).

This clonotype was seen many times. The chain has TRBV2 and TRBJ1-2; D possibly corresponds to TRBD1 (6 bases). This CDR3 spans 14 amino acids. Per the germline V gene, CDR1 is SNHLY and CDR2 is FYNNEI. V was trimmed by 3 bases and J by 4 bases, leaving 12 bases between them. CDR3 nucleotide sequence: TGTGCCAGCAGTGATCAGAAGGGGGGCTATGGCTACACCTTC. Translated: CASSDQKGGYGYTF. Drawing the rest from reference TRBV2 and TRBJ1-2, the complete variable domain is EPEVTQTPSHQVTQMGQEVILRCVPISNHLYFYWYRQILGQKVEFLVSFYNNEISEKSEIFDDQFSVERPDGSNFTLKIRSTKLEDSAMYFCASSDQKGGYGYTFGSGTRLTVV.

This chain uses TRBV12-3 or TRBV12-4 with TRBJ1-6, with a weak D call TRBD1 (6 bases). The CDR3 extends over 14 amino acids. V lost 4 bases and J lost 7, with 11 bases in between. The CDR3 loop is CASSSQGGNSPLHF. The CDR3 DNA is TGTGCCAGCAGTTCACAGGGTGGGAATTCACCCCTCCACTTT.

This clonotype was picked up many times. The chain joins TRBV11-2 to TRBJ2-7; D gene ambiguous. The length of the CDR3 is 15 residues. The germline CDR1 and CDR2 sequences are SGHAT and FQNNGV. V was shortened by 5 bases and J by 0 bases, with 14 bases between the two germline ends. The CDR3 DNA reads TGTGCCAGCAGCCCCCTAGATATGATCTCCTACGAGCAGTACTTC. Protein sequence: CASSPLDMISYEQYF. The full variable domain, with the rest looked up from reference TRBV11-2 and TRBJ2-7, is EAGVAQSPRYKIIEKRQSVAFWCNPISGHATLYWYQQILGQGPKLLIQFQNNGVVDDSQLPKDRFSAERLKGVDSTLKIQPAKLEDSAVYLCASSPLDMISYEQYFGPGTRLTVT.

This clonotype was detected a few times. The genes are TRBV12-3 or TRBV12-4 and TRBJ1-5; the D gene is possibly TRBD1 (6 bases). This CDR3 comprises 15 residues. V was clipped by 5 bases and J by 2 bases, with 13 bases between them. CDR3 sequence (DNA): TGTGCCAGCAGTCGAAACCGACAGGGCAATCAGCCCCAGCATTTT. It translates to CASSRNRQGNQPQHF.

In its sample, this clonotype was seen many times. The chain couples TRBV2 to TRBJ2-7, with D possibly being TRBD2 (5 bases). V shed 8 bases and J shed 6 bases, with 8 bases lying between them. CDR1 and CDR2 (germline): SNHLY, FYNNEI. The CDR3 is made up of 10 amino acids. The CDR3 sequence: CASAGGEQYF. CDR3 in DNA: TGTGCCAGCGCAGGAGGCGAGCAGTACTTC. The full variable domain, rest sourced from reference TRBV2 and TRBJ2-7, is EPEVTQTPSHQVTQMGQEVILRCVPISNHLYFYWYRQILGQKVEFLVSFYNNEISEKSEIFDDQFSVERPDGSNFTLKIRSTKLEDSAMYFCASAGGEQYFGPGTRLTVT.

The V and J genes are TRBV6-1 and TRBJ2-7, with 12 bases fitting TRBD1. The CDR3 extends over 15 amino acids. Unmatched junction bases numbered 5, after V lost 4 bases and J lost 4 bases. Germline V gene lookup returns CDR1 MNHNS and CDR2 SASEGT. The CDR3 loop is CASSVPGQGAYEQYF. The CDR3 nucleotides read TGTGCCAGCAGTGTTCCGGGACAGGGGGCTTACGAGCAGTACTTC.

There are many counts of this clonotype. The CDR3 DNA reads as TGCGCCAGCAGCTCCACTGGCTCGACAGGACTCGGGGAGCTGTTTTTT. It is translated as CASSSTGSTGLGELFF. V and J are TRBV5-1 and TRBJ2-2, with D perhaps TRBD1 (6 bases). V shed 3 bases and J shed 7 bases, with 19 bases lying between them. CDR3 size: 16 residues. Germline CDR1 reads SGHRS; CDR2 reads YFSETQ. Full variable domain (remainder filled in from reference TRBV5-1 and TRBJ2-2): KAGVTQTPRYLIKTRGQQVTLSCSPISGHRSVSWYQQTPGQGLQFLFEYFSETQRNKGNFPGRFSGRQFSNSRSEMNVSTLELGDSALYLCASSSTGSTGLGELFFGEGSRLTVL.

Ten or more counts support this clonotype. V usage is TRBV20-1 and J usage is TRBJ2-1, with TRBD2 matching over 12 bases. Per germline, CDR1 DFQATT and CDR2 SNEGSKA (reference sequence). The V and J ends lost 6 bases and 5 bases, in that order; junction bases with no gene match: 5. CDR3 length: 14 residues. CDR3 bases: TGCAGTGCCCCAGGACTAGCGGGAAACAATGAGCAGTTCTTC. It codes for CSAPGLAGNNEQFF.

This rearrangement joins TRBV7-3 to TRBJ2-1; 9 nucleotides agree with TRBD2. Germline CDR1 and CDR2: SGHTA and FQGTGA. With V trimmed by 4 bases and J by 9 bases, 16 bases remained unmatched. The CDR3 has 17 amino acids. The CDR3 sequence is CASSSGPFAGGPREQFF. The CDR3 bases are TGTGCCAGCAGCTCAGGCCCCTTTGCGGGAGGGCCTCGTGAGCAGTTCTTC.

In nucleotides, the CDR3 is TGTGCCAGCAGCTTAAAACGGACTAGCGGAGACAATGAGCAGTTCTTC. This translates into CASSLKRTSGDNEQFF. This chain links TRBV11-2 with TRBJ2-1; 10 nucleotides agree with TRBD2. Unmatched junction bases numbered 6, after V lost 2 bases and J lost 5 bases. The CDR3 covers 16 residues. The germline V gene encodes CDR1 SGHAT and CDR2 FQNNGV. Together with reference TRBV11-2 and TRBJ2-1, the CDR3 gives the full variable domain: EAGVAQSPRYKIIEKRQSVAFWCNPISGHATLYWYQQILGQGPKLLIQFQNNGVVDDSQLPKDRFSAERLKGVDSTLKIQPAKLEDSAVYLCASSLKRTSGDNEQFFGPGTRLTVL.

This clonotype was recorded at least ten times. J is TRBJ1-1 and V is TRBV4-1; no reliable D call. The CDR3 consists of 13 residues. Trimming cost V 0 bases and J 3 bases, with 5 bases left between them. From germline, CDR1 is MGHRA and CDR2 YSYEKL. The CDR3 loop reads CASSQDGDTEAFF. CDR3 in DNA: TGCGCCAGCAGCCAAGATGGGGACACTGAAGCTTTCTTT.

This clonotype came up a few times. This sequence joins TRBV28 and TRBJ2-7, with 9 nucleotides matching TRBD2. This CDR3 is 15 amino acids long. With V trimmed by 4 bases and J by 2 bases, 6 bases remained unmatched. The germline V gene encodes CDR1 MDHEN and CDR2 SYDVKM. The chain's CDR3 is CASSYSGRWTYEQYF. As DNA, the CDR3 is TGTGCCAGCAGTTATAGCGGGAGATGGACCTACGAGCAGTACTTC.

The rearrangement links TRBV27 to TRBJ1-6, with 9 bases matching TRBD1. Germline lookup yields CDR1 MNHEY and CDR2 SMNVEV (reference sequence). The CDR3 totals 15 residues. V was clipped by 3 bases and J by 9 bases; unmatched bases: 6. DNA of the CDR3: TGTGCCAGCAGTTTTTCCCGGACAGGGGTTTCACCCCTCCACTTT. It specifies CASSFSRTGVSPLHF.

This clonotype was seen a handful of times. The chain employs TRBV3-1 and TRBJ2-7; D not resolved. V gave up 2 bases and J gave up 1 base, with 12 bases separating them. CDR1 and CDR2 from the germline V gene are LGHDT and YNNKEL (reference sequence). The CDR3 contains 15 residues. The CDR3 nucleotides read TGTGCCAGCAGCCAAAGCAGTGGAGCGTCCTACGAGCAGTACTTC. Encoded protein: CASSQSSGASYEQYF.

V usage is TRBV4-1 and J usage is TRBJ2-3, with D perhaps matching TRBD2 (5 bases). Germline loops: CDR1 MGHRA, CDR2 YSYEKL. V lost 1 base to trimming and J lost 4 bases, with 9 bases between them. This CDR3 spans 14 amino acids. The CDR3 sequence is CASSQGGSADTQYF. The CDR3, as DNA: TGCGCCAGCAGCCAAGGAGGTAGCGCAGATACGCAGTATTTT.

The chain joins TRBV27 to TRBJ2-1, with 7 bases identical to TRBD2. CDR3 length: 14 residues. The junction had 12 bases not matched to a gene; V was cut back by 7 bases and J by 9 bases. CDR1 is MNHEY and CDR2 is SMNVEV in the germline V gene (reference sequence). The CDR3: CASTWREGRGEQFF. CDR3 coding DNA: TGTGCCAGCACTTGGAGGGAGGGCCGGGGTGAGCAGTTCTTC.

This clonotype was seen just once. The chain employs TRBV28 and TRBJ2-7, with D maybe TRBD2 (5 bases). The CDR3 is made up of 15 amino acids. Per the germline V gene, CDR1 is MDHEN and CDR2 is SYDVKM. Trimming removed 6 bases from V and 2 bases from J, with 17 bases in between. The CDR3 region is CASRGLARFAYEQYF. In nucleotides, the CDR3 is TGTGCCAGCAGGGGATTAGCGAGATTCGCCTACGAGCAGTACTTC. The full variable domain, with the rest looked up from reference TRBV28 and TRBJ2-7, is DVKVTQSSRYLVKRTGEKVFLECVQDMDHENMFWYRQDPGLGLRLIYFSYDVKMKEKGDIPEGYSVSREKKERFSLILESASTNQTSMYLCASRGLARFAYEQYFGPGTRLTVT.

This clonotype showed up many times. This chain connects TRBV6-2 or TRBV6-3 to TRBJ2-3; D call uncertain. Germline-derived CDR1 and CDR2 are MNHEY and SVGEGT. This CDR3 region has 13 residues. The germline V and J ends were trimmed by 4 bases and 6 bases, with 11 bases remaining between them. The CDR3 coding sequence is TGTGCCAGCAGTTGGATCGAAGGGGATACGCAGTATTTT. This translates into CASSWIEGDTQYF.

The chain couples TRBV4-1 to TRBJ1-2, with a possible D match to TRBD1 (6 bases). Trimming stripped 3 bases from V and 0 bases from J, with 8 bases between. The CDR3 consists of 14 residues. The germline V gene has CDR1 MGHRA and CDR2 YSYEKL. CDR3 DNA: TGCGCCAGCAGCCAGGGGACATCTAACTATGGCTACACCTTC. Translation: CASSQGTSNYGYTF.

The chain employs TRBV9 and TRBJ2-1; 10 positions agree with TRBD2. Germline values: CDR1 SGDLS, CDR2 YYNGEE. CDR3 size: 16 residues. V lost 0 bases, J lost 2 bases, and 2 bases stayed unmatched. CDR3 coding DNA: TGTGCCAGCAGCGTAGGGACTAGCGGAGCCTACAATGAGCAGTTCTTC. It specifies CASSVGTSGAYNEQFF.

The sample holds a few counts of this clonotype. CDR3 residues: CASSFERRSGETQYF. DNA of the CDR3: TGTGCCAGCAGTTTTGAGAGGCGGAGCGGCGAGACCCAGTACTTC. The V gene is TRBV28, the J gene TRBJ2-5; perhaps TRBD2 as D (5 bases). The CDR3 sequence is 15 residues long. The germline V gene encodes CDR1 MDHEN and CDR2 SYDVKM. Trimming removed 3 bases at V and 5 bases at J, with 16 bases between.

This clonotype turned up a few times. This sequence joins TRBV29-1 and TRBJ1-2, with 7 nucleotides matching TRBD1. The CDR3 consists of 11 residues. From germline, CDR1 is SQVTM and CDR2 ANQGSEA. Losses at the gene ends were 3 bases for V and 6 bases for J; bases not matched to a gene: 1. The CDR3 loop reads CSVDRGDGYTF. CDR3 nucleotide sequence: TGCAGCGTTGACAGGGGGGATGGCTACACCTTC.

The CDR3 coding sequence is TGCAGTGCTAGCGCCTATTCCGGGACTAGCGGGGTGTACGAGCAGTACTTC. As protein: CSASAYSGTSGVYEQYF. The rearrangement joins TRBV20-1 to TRBJ2-7; 13 nucleotides match TRBD2. V gave up 3 bases and J gave up 4 bases; unmatched junction bases: 12. The CDR3 contains 17 residues. CDR1 is DFQATT and CDR2 is SNEGSKA in the germline V gene (reference sequence).

In this sample, this clonotype turned up a few times. The rearrangement joins TRBV20-1 to TRBJ1-6; 8 bases line up with TRBD1. The junction had 8 bases not matched to a gene; V was cut back by 3 bases and J by 10 bases. Germline loops: CDR1 DFQATT, CDR2 SNEGSKA (reference sequence). This CDR3 has 14 amino acids. CDR3 coding DNA: TGCAGTGCTAGTGAGACAGGGGACGGCTCACCCCTCCACTTT. This encodes CSASETGDGSPLHF.

This clonotype has a handful of counts. CDR3 region: CASSKQASYNEQFF. In nucleotides, the CDR3 is TGTGCCAGCAGTAAACAGGCCTCCTACAATGAGCAGTTCTTC. The rearrangement uses TRBV28 and TRBJ2-1; tentatively, D is TRBD1 (5 bases). Germline V gives CDR1 MDHEN, CDR2 SYDVKM. V shed 5 bases and J shed 0 bases, with 8 bases lying between them. The CDR3 spans 14 residues.

This clonotype was detected a few times. The rearrangement links TRBV28 to TRBJ1-5; TRBD1 matches 10 bases. V trimming: 7 bases; J trimming: 6 bases; junction bases outside the gene matches: 6. Germline CDR1 reads MDHEN; CDR2 reads SYDVKM. The CDR3 totals 14 residues. The CDR3: CASNRQGAAQPQHF. Written as DNA, the CDR3 is TGTGCCAGCAACAGACAGGGGGCTGCTCAGCCCCAGCATTTT.

Ten or more counts support this clonotype. The chain has TRBV10-3 and TRBJ2-1; D gene uncertain. Trimming removed 4 bases from V and 7 bases from J, with 17 bases in between. CDR3 length: 15 residues. Looked up from germline, CDR1 is ENHRY and CDR2 is SYGVKD. CDR3 residues: CAISVTTLSGNEQFF. CDR3 nucleotide sequence: TGTGCCATCAGTGTCACAACCCTAAGTGGGAATGAGCAGTTCTTC.

This clonotype was detected many times. V is TRBV11-2 and J is TRBJ2-7, with 7 bases fitting TRBD2. Germline lookup yields CDR1 SGHAT and CDR2 FQNNGV. V shed 4 bases, J shed 0 bases, and the junction held 9 bases outside the gene matches. The length of the CDR3 is 16 residues. The CDR3 spells CASSSQWRDYSYEQYF. CDR3 nucleotide sequence: TGTGCCAGCAGCTCACAATGGCGGGACTACTCCTACGAGCAGTACTTC.

The chain has TRBV6-1 and TRBJ2-5; TRBD2 is a possible D gene (5 bases). The V end lost 5 bases, the J end lost 5 bases, and 12 bases lay between the germline ends. The CDR3 is 13 amino acids. CDR1 is MNHNS and CDR2 is SASEGT in the germline V gene. CDR3 in DNA: TGTGCCAGCAGTAACCTTCCGGGGGAGACCCAGTACTTC. Protein product: CASSNLPGETQYF.